This T cell receptor beta chain was captured by sequencing in a study of OX40 agonist ivuxolimab in advanced cancers. On the study more broadly: Ivuxolimab was delivered to patients intravenously every 2 weeks at doses spanning 0.01 to 10 mg/kg.

At cycle 4 day 1, cycle 7 day 1, and baseline, blood was sampled. Study results and caveats: The mean number of expanded clones was higher in CD8+ T cells than in CD4+.

The CDR3 loop spans 14 amino acids. V was trimmed by 3 bases and J by 3 bases, leaving 9 bases between them. Germline V gene lookup returns CDR1 LNHNV and CDR2 YYDKDF (reference sequence). Regarding this clone: What it binds is unknown.

The assay was immunoSEQ multiplex PCR, and TCRdb's table has in-frame clones only and misses some. The table lists tens of thousands of clones, over 75% of them singletons. This receptor was obtained from an adult with an advanced solid tumor such as melanoma, head and neck, liver or kidney cancer. The material was CD4+ or CD8+ T cells sorted from blood, obtained in a trial of the OX40 agonist ivuxolimab. The chain combines TRBV15 with TRBJ1-5; D remains unclear. CDR3: CATSSLTTNQPQHF. The CDR3, as DNA: TGTGCCACCAGCAGCCTAACGACCAATCAGCCCCAGCATTTT.